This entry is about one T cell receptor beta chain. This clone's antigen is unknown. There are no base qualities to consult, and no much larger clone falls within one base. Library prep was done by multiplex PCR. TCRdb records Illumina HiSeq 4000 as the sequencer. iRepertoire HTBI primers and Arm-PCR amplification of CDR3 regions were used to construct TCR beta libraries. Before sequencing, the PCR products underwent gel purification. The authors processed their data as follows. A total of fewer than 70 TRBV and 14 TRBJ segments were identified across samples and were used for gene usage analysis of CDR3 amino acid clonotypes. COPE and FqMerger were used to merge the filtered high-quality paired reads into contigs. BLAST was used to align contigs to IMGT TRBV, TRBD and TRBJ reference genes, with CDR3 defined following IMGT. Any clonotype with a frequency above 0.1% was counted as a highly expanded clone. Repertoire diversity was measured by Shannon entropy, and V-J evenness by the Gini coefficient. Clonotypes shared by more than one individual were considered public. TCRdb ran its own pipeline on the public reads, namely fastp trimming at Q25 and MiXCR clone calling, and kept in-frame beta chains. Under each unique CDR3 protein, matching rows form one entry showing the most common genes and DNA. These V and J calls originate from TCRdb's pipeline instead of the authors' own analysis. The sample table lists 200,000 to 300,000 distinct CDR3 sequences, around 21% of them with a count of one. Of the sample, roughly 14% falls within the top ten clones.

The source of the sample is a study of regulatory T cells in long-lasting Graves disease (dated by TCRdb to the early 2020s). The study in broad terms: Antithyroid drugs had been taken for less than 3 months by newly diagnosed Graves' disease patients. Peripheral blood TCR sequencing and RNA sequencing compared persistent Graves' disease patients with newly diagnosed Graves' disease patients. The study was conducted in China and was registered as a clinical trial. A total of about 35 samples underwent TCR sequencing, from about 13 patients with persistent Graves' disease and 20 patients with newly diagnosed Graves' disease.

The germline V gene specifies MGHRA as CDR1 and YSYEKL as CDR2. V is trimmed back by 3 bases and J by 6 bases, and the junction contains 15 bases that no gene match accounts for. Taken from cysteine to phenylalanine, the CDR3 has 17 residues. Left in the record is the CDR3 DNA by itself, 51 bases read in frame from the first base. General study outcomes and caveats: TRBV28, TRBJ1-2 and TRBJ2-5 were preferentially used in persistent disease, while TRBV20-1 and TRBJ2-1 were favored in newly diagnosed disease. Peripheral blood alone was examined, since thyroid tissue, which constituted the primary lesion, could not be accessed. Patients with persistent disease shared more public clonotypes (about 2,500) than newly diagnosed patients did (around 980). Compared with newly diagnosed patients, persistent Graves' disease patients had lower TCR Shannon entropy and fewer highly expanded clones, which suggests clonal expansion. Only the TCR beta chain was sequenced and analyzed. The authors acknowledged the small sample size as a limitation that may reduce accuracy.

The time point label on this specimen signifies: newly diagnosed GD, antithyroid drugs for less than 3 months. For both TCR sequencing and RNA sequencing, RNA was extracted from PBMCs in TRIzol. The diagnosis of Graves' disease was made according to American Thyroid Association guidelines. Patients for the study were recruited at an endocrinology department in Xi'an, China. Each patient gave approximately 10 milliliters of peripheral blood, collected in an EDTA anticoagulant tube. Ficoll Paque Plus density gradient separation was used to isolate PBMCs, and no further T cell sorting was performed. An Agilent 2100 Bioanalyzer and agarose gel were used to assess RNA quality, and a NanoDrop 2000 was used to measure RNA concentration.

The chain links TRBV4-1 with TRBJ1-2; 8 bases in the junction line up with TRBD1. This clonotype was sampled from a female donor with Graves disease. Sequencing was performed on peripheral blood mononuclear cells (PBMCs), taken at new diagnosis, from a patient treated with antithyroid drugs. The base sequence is TGCGCCAGCAGCCACTCCCGGACAGGGTCGGGGGCTGATGGCTACACCTTC. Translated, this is CASSHSRTGSGADGYTF.